This T cell receptor (beta chain) was identified during a study of CD8 T cells in ankylosing spondylitis. To note about this clonotype: Its matching antigen is unknown.

Germline CDR1 and CDR2: SEHNR and FQNEAQ (reference sequence). V was pared by 7 bases and J by 5 bases, with 14 bases between. The CDR3 totals 13 residues. TCRdb independently ran MiXCR on the 5' RACE reads; one entry per CDR3 protein. The sample consists of some 450,000 distinct CDR3 sequences, approximately 17% of them appearing once. Study-level points and caveats: Fewer than ten highly homologous variants made up a TCR beta motif that seemed to typify ankylosing spondylitis blood.

Sequenced sample: blood, either unsorted or a sorted T cell fraction (not recorded which). This sequence was found in a male donor with ankylosing spondylitis. This chain links TRBV7-9 with TRBJ1-1, with a tentative D call TRBD1 (6 bases). This CDR3 is CASIRGGRTEAFF. The CDR3 nucleotides are TGTGCCAGCATCCGGGGGGGGCGGACTGAAGCTTTCTTT.